Listed below are T cell receptor beta chains from one sample, sequenced in a study of T cell responses to AZD1222 COVID-19 vaccine. Sequencing used immunoSEQ multiplex PCR; TCRdb keeps in-frame clones, though not all of them. The sample shows about 140,000 clones, 89% of them seen only once. The specimen comprised peripheral blood, sampled on day 0 of AZD1222 vaccination. The receptors derive from an adult in good health. CDR3s include the opening cysteine and the closing phenylalanine or tryptophan. D genes are given only for firm matches. Some rows have no size entry. The others give once, few or many, or a class for an expanded clone.

TRBD1,TRBJ2-1,few,TRBV9,CASSPLTGNEQFF,TGTGCCAGCAGCCCGTTGACAGGGAATGAGCAGTTCTTC
-,TRBJ2-2,-,TRBV9,CASSEGLRRDSGELFF,TGTGCCAGCAGCGAGGGGCTGCGTAGGGATTCCGGGGAGCTGTTTTTT
TRBD2,TRBJ2-3,-,TRBV4-3,CASSQAAGGPGGTDTQYF,TGCGCCAGCAGCCAAGCAGCGGGGGGGCCGGGGGGCACAGATACGCAGTATTTT
-,TRBJ1-5,-,TRBV30,CACGAGVNQPQHF,TGTGCCTGCGGGGCGGGGGTAAATCAGCCCCAGCATTTT
-,TRBJ1-1,-,TRBV27,CASSLSGMAGREAFF,TGTGCCAGCAGTTTATCCGGCATGGCGGGCCGTGAAGCTTTCTTT
-,TRBJ2-5,once,TRBV30,CAWSPNKKTQYF,TGTGCCTGGAGTCCCAACAAAAAGACCCAGTACTTC
-,TRBJ1-2,-,TRBV5-1,CASKAMGGPASNYGYTF,TGCGCCAGCAAAGCCATGGGGGGTCCAGCAAGTAACTATGGCTACACCTTC
-,TRBJ1-5,-,TRBV28,CASKVGGGTSQPQHF,TGTGCCAGCAAGGTGGGGGGAGGGACATCCCAGCCCCAGCATTTT
-,TRBJ2-7,many,TRBV6-2/TRBV6-3,CASSYSSAEQYF,TGTGCCAGCAGTTACTCGAGCGCTGAGCAGTACTTC
TRBD2,TRBJ2-3,-,TRBV30,CASTSGGSTDTQYF,TGTGCCTCTACCAGCGGGGGTAGCACAGATACGCAGTATTTT
-,TRBJ1-5,-,TRBV2,CASSGGSNQPQHF,TGTGCCAGCAGTGGAGGCAGCAATCAGCCCCAGCATTTT